This TCR beta chain was profiled in a study of CD8 T cells in ankylosing spondylitis. Study conclusions and caveats: It appeared that ankylosing spondylitis blood was characterized by a TCR beta motif of seven or eight highly homologous variants. Some motif variants were previously reported in reactive arthritis synovial fluid and blood. Clones linked with disease were CD8+ and fairly uncommon in the peripheral blood. Disease-associated clones were reportedly significantly overrepresented in matched ankylosing spondylitis synovial fluid.

The table lists this clonotype with a few counts. Its antigen is unidentified. Libraries for TCR beta were made by quantitative 5'-RACE with molecular barcodes. TCRdb re-called the 5' RACE reads through MiXCR, storing one row per CDR3 protein. Of roughly 670,000 distinct CDR3 sequences in the sample, under 20% were seen once. Germline loops: CDR1 DFQATT, CDR2 SNEGSKA (reference sequence). This CDR3 is built from 14 residues. V was clipped by 4 bases and J by 6 bases; unmatched bases: 9. The specimen sequenced was blood, either unsorted or a sorted T cell fraction (not recorded which). The TCR sequence derives from a male donor with ankylosing spondylitis. The chain joins TRBV20-1 to TRBJ2-1; 7 bases are shared with TRBD2. The CDR3 nucleotides read TGCAGTGCTACTCGGTCTAGCGGAACCAATGAGCAGTTCTTC. Translated, it gives CSATRSSGTNEQFF.